This entry lists 22 T cell receptor beta chains sequenced from one sample in a study of blood T cells in healthy people across ages. A second PCR of 7 to 11 cycles used a sample-barcoded 5' primer and a J-beta primer mix. From the 5' RACE reads, TCRdb called clonotypes with MiXCR, one entry per CDR3 protein. The repertoire consists of over 600,000 distinct CDR3 sequences, with roughly 21% occurring once and the leading ten covering about 3.6%. The sequencing sample was made of blood. These receptors all stem from a man between 65 and 85 years old in good health.

The chain has TRBV10-3 and TRBJ2-5; 9 bases match TRBD1. Near its end, the DNA agrees better with TRBJ2-1, so the J call may be wrong. This CDR3 contains 14 residues. The germline V gene has CDR1 ENHRY and CDR2 SYGVKD. In DNA form, the CDR3 reads TGTGCCACCTGTCCGGGACAGGGTAGTGGTGAGCAGTTCTTC. This gives the protein CATCPGQGSGEQFF.

The sample holds a few counts of this clonotype. The chain combines TRBV7-2 with TRBJ2-3; TRBD2 might be the D (6 bases). Trimming took 1 base from V and 6 from J, leaving 14 bases between them. The germline V gene encodes CDR1 SGHTA and CDR2 FQGNSA. The CDR3 sequence is 15 residues long. The CDR3 loop reads CASSLVGSGRDTQYF. CDR3 DNA sequence: TGTGCCAGCAGCTTAGTAGGGTCAGGGAGGGATACGCAGTATTTT.

The V and J genes are TRBV7-9 and TRBJ2-1, with 9 bases matching TRBD2. In germline, CDR1 is SEHNR, CDR2 FQNEAQ (reference sequence). Trimming cost V 5 bases and J 0 bases; bases outside gene matches: 2. The CDR3 is made up of 15 amino acids. CDR3 residues: CASSPSGASYNEQFF. CDR3 sequence (DNA): TGTGCCAGCAGCCCTAGCGGGGCCTCCTACAATGAGCAGTTCTTC. Supplemented by reference TRBV7-9 and TRBJ2-1, the full variable domain reads DTGVSQNPRHKITKRGQNVTFRCDPISEHNRLYWYRQTLGQGPEFLTYFQNEAQLEKSRLLSDRFSAERPKGSFSTLEIQRTEQGDSAMYLCASSPSGASYNEQFFGPGTRLTVL.

This clonotype was picked up a small number of times. The chain carries TRBV3-1 and TRBJ2-5, with 11 bases lining up with TRBD2. The CDR3 sequence is 14 residues long. V was pared by 1 base and J by 5 bases, with 0 bases of the junction left unmatched. CDR1 is LGHDT, CDR2 YNNKEL, per germline (reference sequence). The DNA of the CDR3 is TGTGCCAGCAGCCAAGCTAGCGGGAGGGAGACCCAGTACTTC. Its protein is CASSQASGRETQYF.

Ten or more counts support this clonotype. The J gene is TRBJ2-2, the V gene TRBV9; 10 nucleotides match TRBD2. J was trimmed by 4 bases and V by 3 bases; bases with no gene match: 6. The CDR3 runs to 16 residues. The germline CDR1 and CDR2 sequences are SGDLS and YYNGEE. The CDR3 spells CASSEASGRSTGELFF. CDR3 coding DNA: TGTGCCAGCAGCGAGGCTAGCGGGAGAAGCACCGGGGAGCTGTTTTTT.

This clonotype was picked up a small number of times. The CDR3 DNA reads as TGTGCCAGCAGCTTTTCCAGCAATGAGCAGTTCTTC. This encodes CASSFSSNEQFF. V is TRBV7-9 and J is TRBJ2-5, with unresolved D. The J call may be mistaken, given a closer DNA end match to TRBJ2-1. This CDR3 has 12 residues. Germline V lookup: CDR1 SEHNR, CDR2 FQNEAQ (reference sequence).

The chain employs TRBV29-1 and TRBJ2-2; D possibly corresponds to TRBD1 (6 bases). Per the germline V gene, CDR1 is SQVTM and CDR2 is ANQGSEA. V lost 4 bases and J 2 bases, leaving 17 bases between the germline ends. The CDR3 has 16 residues. The CDR3 is CSVAYLTGYNTGELFF. CDR3 in DNA: TGCAGCGTTGCTTATCTGACAGGATACAACACCGGGGAGCTGTTTTTT.

The table lists this clonotype with a few counts. V gene TRBV4-2 combines with J gene TRBJ2-4; TRBD1 agrees at 9 bases. The CDR3 runs to 16 residues. V dropped 1 base and J dropped 8; count of bases not matched to a gene: 9. CDR1 is LGHNA and CDR2 is YNFKEQ in the germline V gene. The CDR3 sequence is CASSQAARDRAHIQYF. CDR3 DNA sequence: TGTGCCAGCAGCCAAGCGGCTCGGGACAGGGCTCACATTCAGTACTTC.

V and J are TRBV5-1 and TRBJ2-7, with 13 bases that match TRBD2. The assigned J gene may be wrong: the sequence end matches TRBJ2-5 better. The germline V gene encodes CDR1 SGHRS and CDR2 YFSETQ. CDR3 length: 18 residues. The CDR3 region is CASSLSTLGLAGVQTQYF. The CDR3 DNA is TGCGCCAGCAGCTTGTCAACCCTAGGACTAGCGGGAGTCCAGACCCAGTACTTC.

As DNA, the CDR3 is TGCAGCGCCTCCGGGACAGCAATTCCTGGGGCCAACGTCCTGACTTTC. This translates into CSASGTAIPGANVLTF. V gene TRBV29-1 combines with J gene TRBJ2-6; 7 nucleotides line up with TRBD1. There are 16 residues in the CDR3. The germline gives CDR1 SQVTM, CDR2 ANQGSEA. V was pared by 7 bases and J by 2 bases, with 11 bases of the junction left unmatched.

This clonotype was detected ten times or more. V and J are TRBV20-1 and TRBJ1-2; D is unresolved. Germline loops: CDR1 DFQATT, CDR2 SNEGSKA (reference sequence). The length of the CDR3 is 12 residues. V was trimmed by 0 bases and J by 7 bases, leaving 9 bases between them. CDR3 DNA: TGCAGTGCTAGAGACGGACGGGGTGGCTACACCTTC. Translation gives CSARDGRGGYTF.

V and J are TRBV20-1 and TRBJ2-5; 10 bases agree with TRBD2. CDR1 and CDR2 from the germline V gene are DFQATT and SNEGSKA (reference sequence). The CDR3 loop spans 15 amino acids. The V gene end was trimmed by 5 bases and the J gene end by 11 bases; junction bases not matched to a gene: 17. This CDR3 is CSAWGQLAGPVRQYF. CDR3 coding DNA: TGCAGTGCTTGGGGGCAACTAGCGGGGCCAGTGCGGCAGTACTTC.

CDR3 amino acids: CASSHEPDTQYF. CDR3 nucleotides: TGTGCCAGCAGCCATGAGCCAGATACGCAGTATTTT. V usage is TRBV7-6 and J usage is TRBJ2-3; D remains ambiguous. This CDR3 comprises 12 residues. Germline values: CDR1 SGHVS, CDR2 FNYEAQ. V was clipped by 5 bases and J by 4 bases, with 7 bases between them.

The chain recombines TRBV11-1 with TRBJ2-2; weak D call: TRBD1 (6 bases). Germline-derived CDR1 and CDR2 are SGHAT and FQDESV (reference sequence). This CDR3 is 13 amino acids long. The V end lost 6 bases, the J end lost 7 bases, and 12 bases lay between the germline ends. Here the CDR3 reads CASRRTEGGELFF. The CDR3 bases are TGTGCCAGCAGGCGGACAGAGGGCGGGGAGCTGTTTTTT.

The chain combines TRBV6-1 with TRBJ2-2; D may be TRBD1 (6 bases). The CDR3 has 16 amino acids. The V gene lost 4 bases and the J gene lost 4 bases, with 16 bases spanning the gap. Germline V CDR1 and CDR2: MNHNS, SASEGT. For the CDR3, the DNA is TGTGCCAGCAGTGGACCTCGGATGGGGGCCACCGGGGAGCTGTTTTTT. Translating it yields CASSGPRMGATGELFF.

The rearrangement joins TRBV20-1 to TRBJ2-1; D might be TRBD2 (6 bases). The CDR3 runs to 16 residues. Germline CDR1 and CDR2: DFQATT and SNEGSKA (reference sequence). Trimming took 1 base from V and 0 from J, leaving 13 bases between them. The CDR3 protein is CSARVASESSYNEQFF. The CDR3 DNA reads as TGCAGTGCTAGAGTAGCTAGCGAGAGCTCCTACAATGAGCAGTTCTTC.

This clonotype has only a few counts. This sequence joins TRBV3-1 and TRBJ1-6; D remains unclear. Trimming took off 1 base at V and 7 bases at J, with 14 bases between the two ends. This CDR3 has 16 amino acids. Looked up from germline, CDR1 is LGHDT and CDR2 is YNNKEL (reference sequence). The CDR3 DNA reads as TGTGCCAGCAGCCAAGGACCCTTCACGATGAATTCACCCCTCCACTTT. Amino acid sequence: CASSQGPFTMNSPLHF.

This clonotype was seen only a few times. CDR3 residues: CASSQGHTYEQYF. The DNA for the CDR3 is TGTGCCAGCAGCCAAGGACACACCTACGAGCAGTACTTC. The genes are TRBV3-1 and TRBJ2-5; D is unclear. Near its end, the DNA agrees better with TRBJ2-7, so the J call may be wrong. The CDR3 runs 13 residues. Germline CDR1 and CDR2: LGHDT and YNNKEL (reference sequence).

This sequence joins TRBV27 and TRBJ2-7, with a possible D match to TRBD2 (5 bases). The closer fit of TRBJ2-5 to the DNA end suggests the J call may be wrong. CDR1 is MNHEY, CDR2 SMNVEV, per germline (reference sequence). The CDR3 contains 15 residues. The CDR3 sequence is CASSPDGKMRETQYF. CDR3 DNA sequence: TGTGCCAGCAGTCCTGACGGGAAAATGAGGGAGACCCAGTACTTC.

The chain links TRBV15 to TRBJ2-6, with TRBD1 matching 8 bases. The germline V gene encodes CDR1 LNHNV and CDR2 YYDKDF (reference sequence). This CDR3 is built from 16 residues. V gave up 6 bases and J gave up 0 bases; unmatched junction bases: 4. The CDR3 loop reads CATSGTGPSGANVLTF. CDR3 DNA: TGTGCCACCAGTGGGACAGGTCCCTCTGGGGCCAACGTCCTGACTTTC.

This clonotype was detected a few times. CDR3 nucleotides: TGTGCCACCTATTATTTACAGAGGACTAGCTCCTACGAGCAGTACTTC. Residues: CATYYLQRTSSYEQYF. The rearrangement joins TRBV2 to TRBJ2-5; TRBD2 agrees at 7 bases. The DNA matches TRBJ2-7 better at its end, which makes the J call doubtful. From germline, CDR1 is SNHLY and CDR2 FYNNEI. The CDR3 is 16 amino acids.

The V call is TRBV7-2, the J call TRBJ1-3, with unresolved D. The V and J ends lost 5 bases and 0 bases respectively, with 17 bases between them. This CDR3 spans 17 amino acids. Germline assignment: CDR1 SGHTA and CDR2 FQGNSA. In nucleotides, the CDR3 is TGTGCCAGCAGCCCCCCGGGAGGCCGGTCCTCTGGAAACACCATATATTTT. Protein sequence: CASSPPGGRSSGNTIYF.